This T cell receptor beta chain originates from a study of T cell clonotyping in hematopoietic cell transplantation. General study findings and limits: Higher Inverse Simpson Index values in graft donor and pretransplant recipient predicted broader posttransplant TCR diversity.

Clones were read by immunoSEQ multiplex PCR, and TCRdb kept only the in-frame ones, dropping some. The table records 15,000 to 20,000 clones, 85% of them present only once. A remark on this clone: The antigen remains unidentified.

The sequence derives from a male patient aged 55 to 69 who had an allogeneic stem cell transplant from a related donor, so the T cells may come from the graft donor. Some clones in this sample may be carry-over from other donors' samples. The specimen was PBMCs, collected 100 days after allogeneic stem cell transplant.

CDR3 region: CASSTGPGNTIYF. As DNA, the CDR3 is TGTGCCAGCAGTACAGGGCCAGGAAACACCATATATTTT. This rearrangement joins TRBV6-5 to TRBJ1-3, with D possibly matching TRBD1 (6 bases). Trimming shortened V by 5 bases and J by 4 bases, and 9 bases separated the two germline ends. This CDR3 contains 13 residues. Germline CDR1 and CDR2: MNHEY and SVGAGI.